This T cell receptor beta chain originates from a study of T cell responses to AZD1222 COVID-19 vaccine. Study results and caveats: With two AZD1222 doses given, Spike-specific TCR breadth and depth both rose. Spike-wide coverage was observed for vaccine-associated CD4 TCRs, with dominant responses at 160-218 and 743-854. Just a handful of AZD1222 recipients were seropositive at baseline.

Comment on this clone: Its antigen remains unidentified.

Sequencing was performed with immunoSEQ multiplex PCR; in TCRdb, only in-frame clones are kept and a portion is missing. Of about 180,000 clones listed, around 88% are singletons. This receptor was obtained from an adult who received the AZD1222 COVID-19 vaccine. This sample comprised peripheral blood, obtained 28 days after the second AZD1222 dose.

The CDR3 reads CASSPSSPGQGTGYTF. The DNA of the CDR3 is TGTGCCAGCAGCCCCTCGTCTCCGGGACAGGGGACTGGCTACACCTTC. The rearrangement uses TRBV7-2 and TRBJ1-2, with TRBD1 identical over 10 bases. This CDR3 spans 16 amino acids. The junction had 13 bases not matched to a gene; V was cut back by 5 bases and J by 7 bases. CDR1 and CDR2 from the germline V gene are SGHTA and FQGNSA. Full variable domain (remainder filled in from reference TRBV7-2 and TRBJ1-2): GAGVSQSPSNKVTEKGKDVELRCDPISGHTALYWYRQSLGQGLEFLIYFQGNSAPDKSGLPSDRFSAERTGGSVSTLTIQRTQQEDSAVYLCASSPSSPGQGTGYTFGSGTRLTVV.